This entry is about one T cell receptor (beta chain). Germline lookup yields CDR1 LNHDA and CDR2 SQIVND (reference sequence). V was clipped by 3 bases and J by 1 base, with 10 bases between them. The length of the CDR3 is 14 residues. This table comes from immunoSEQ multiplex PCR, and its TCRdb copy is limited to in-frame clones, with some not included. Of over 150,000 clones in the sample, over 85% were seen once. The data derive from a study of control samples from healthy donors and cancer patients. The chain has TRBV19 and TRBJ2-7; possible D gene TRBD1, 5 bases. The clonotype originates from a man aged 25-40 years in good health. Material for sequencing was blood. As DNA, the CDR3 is TGTGCCAGTAGTATTGATGGACAATCCTACGAGCAGTACTTC. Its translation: CASSIDGQSYEQYF.